The 13 T cell receptor beta chains presented below share a single source sample, sequenced in a study of blood T cell repertoires in COVID-19. Using immunoSEQ multiplex PCR, the repertoire was profiled, and TCRdb retains in-frame clones only, with some absent. The repertoire consists of 150,000 or so clones, with roughly 82% occurring once and the leading ten covering more than 5.5%. The sequencing sample was made of peripheral blood. The receptors originated from a woman aged 50 to 60 in a cohort sampled during active or convalescent COVID-19.

The CDR3 DNA follows: TGTGCCAGCAGCCCCCGGGACAGCACCTCTGGGGCCAACGTCCTGACTTTC. As protein: CASSPRDSTSGANVLTF. V is TRBV11-2 and J is TRBJ2-6, with 7 nucleotides matching TRBD1. The trim removed 5 bases at V and 0 bases at J, leaving 7 bases unmatched. The CDR3 contains 17 residues. CDR1 is SGHAT, CDR2 FQNNGV, per germline.

The J gene is TRBJ2-3, the V gene TRBV24-1, with 15 bases lining up with TRBD2. J gave up 5 bases and V 2 bases, and 7 bases lay outside the gene matches. Germline V gives CDR1 KGHDR, CDR2 SFDVKD. CDR3 size: 18 residues. The CDR3 DNA is TGTGCCACCAGTGATTCGGGACTAGCGGGGGGTTGGGTAGATACGCAGTATTTT. It encodes CATSDSGLAGGWVDTQYF.

Ten or more counts support this clone. The chain couples TRBV3-1 (or the pseudogene TRBV3-2) to TRBJ2-2; possibly TRBD2 for D (6 bases). Trimming removed 0 bases from V and 0 bases from J, with 8 bases in between. CDR3 length: 16 amino acids. Germline CDR1 is LGHDT and CDR2 is YNNKEL (reference sequence). CDR3 nucleotides: TGTGCCAGCAGCCAAGAAAGGGACTCGAACACCGGGGAGCTGTTTTTT. Its protein product is CASSQERDSNTGELFF.

The gene calls are TRBV14 and TRBJ1-2; D not certain. CDR1 and CDR2 from the germline V gene are SGHDN and FVKESK. Between the trimmed V and J ends, which lost 8 bases and 4 bases, there was a span of 14 bases. The CDR3 covers 13 residues. CDR3 sequence reads: CASAPGEGYGYTF. CDR3 in DNA: TGTGCCAGCGCCCCCGGGGAGGGCTATGGCTACACCTTC. Full variable domain (outside the CDR3, taken from reference TRBV14 and TRBJ1-2): EAGVTQFPSHSVIEKGQTVTLRCDPISGHDNLYWYRRVMGKEIKFLLHFVKESKQDESGMPNNRFLAERTGGTYSTLKVQPAELEDSGVYFCASAPGEGYGYTFGSGTRLTVV.

This sequence joins TRBV18 and TRBJ2-5; TRBD2 agrees at 10 bases. This CDR3 has 18 amino acids. V trimming: 5 bases; J trimming: 4 bases; junction bases outside the gene matches: 16. CDR1 and CDR2 from the germline V gene are KGHSH and LQKENI. CDR3 region: CASSNNFGASGGGETQYF. CDR3 DNA sequence: TGTGCCAGCTCAAACAACTTCGGCGCTAGCGGGGGTGGAGAGACCCAGTACTTC.

The chain links TRBV15 to TRBJ1-5; D possibly corresponds to TRBD1 (6 bases). This CDR3 has 17 residues. Trimming cost V 2 bases and J 0 bases, with 14 bases left between them. The germline V gene encodes CDR1 LNHNV and CDR2 YYDKDF (reference sequence). The CDR3 sequence: CATSRQGTSYSNQPQHF. The CDR3, as DNA: TGTGCCACCAGCAGACAGGGGACCTCATATAGCAATCAGCCCCAGCATTTT.

The J gene is TRBJ2-3, the V gene TRBV18; TRBD1 matches 9 bases. This CDR3 has 15 amino acids. Germline CDR1 is KGHSH and CDR2 is LQKENI. The V gene end was trimmed by 3 bases and the J gene end by 3 bases; junction bases not matched to a gene: 4. CDR3 sequence (DNA): TGTGCCAGCTCACCCCCGGACAGGGGTACAGATACGCAGTATTTT. Its protein product is CASSPPDRGTDTQYF.

The V call is TRBV5-1, the J call TRBJ1-1; no reliable D call. Trimming removed 5 bases from V and 1 base from J, with 9 bases in between. From germline, CDR1 is SGHRS and CDR2 YFSETQ. This CDR3 region has 13 residues. The CDR3 nucleotides are TGCGCCAGCAGTTACGACAAGAACACTGAAGCTTTCTTT. It codes for CASSYDKNTEAFF.

The chain couples TRBV7-2 to TRBJ2-7; TRBD2 aligns across 9 bases. In germline, CDR1 is SGHTA, CDR2 FQGNSA. The CDR3 sequence is 17 residues long. With V trimmed by 5 bases and J by 3 bases, 14 bases remained unmatched. The CDR3 sequence is CASSPLSGSGGLYEQYF. The CDR3 region has the DNA TGTGCCAGCAGCCCCCTTTCAGGTAGCGGGGGCCTCTACGAGCAGTACTTC.

This clone was counted once. The chain links TRBV11-2 to TRBJ2-1; perhaps TRBD2 as D (7 bases). Trimming pared 4 bases from V and 6 bases from J, leaving 19 bases between. There are 16 residues in the CDR3. In germline, CDR1 is SGHAT, CDR2 FQNNGV. The CDR3 sequence: CASSSYFLGGRNEQFF. The CDR3 DNA is TGTGCCAGCAGCTCTTATTTCCTGGGGGGGCGCAATGAGCAGTTCTTC. The variable domain in full, with the rest retrieved from reference TRBV11-2 and TRBJ2-1, is EAGVAQSPRYKIIEKRQSVAFWCNPISGHATLYWYQQILGQGPKLLIQFQNNGVVDDSQLPKDRFSAERLKGVDSTLKIQPAKLEDSAVYLCASSSYFLGGRNEQFFGPGTRLTVL.

DNA of the CDR3: TGCGCCAGCAGCTTTTACGTGGGAGAAACAGAACTGTTTTTT. Its translation: CASSFYVGETELFF. This chain joins TRBV5-1 and TRBJ1-4; no clear D gene. Trimming pared 2 bases from V and 12 bases from J, leaving 17 bases between. This CDR3 has 14 residues. Germline V lookup: CDR1 SGHRS, CDR2 YFSETQ.

The genes are TRBV27 and TRBJ2-7; a possible D gene is TRBD1 (6 bases). The CDR3 sequence is 13 residues long. Trimming shortened V by 2 bases and J by 7 bases, and 12 bases separated the two germline ends. Germline CDR1 is MNHEY and CDR2 is SMNVEV (reference sequence). CDR3 in amino acids: CASSLSTGYEQYF. The CDR3 DNA reads as TGTGCCAGCAGTTTAAGCACAGGGTATGAGCAGTACTTC.

This chain joins TRBV10-1 and TRBJ1-2; tentatively, D is TRBD1 (6 bases). The V gene lost 4 bases and the J gene lost 4 bases, with 10 bases spanning the gap. CDR3 size: 13 residues. Per the germline V gene, CDR1 is WNHNN and CDR2 is SYGVQD (reference sequence). The CDR3 DNA reads as TGCGCCAGCAGTGCCGGACAGTCCTATGGCTACACCTTC. Translated: CASSAGQSYGYTF.